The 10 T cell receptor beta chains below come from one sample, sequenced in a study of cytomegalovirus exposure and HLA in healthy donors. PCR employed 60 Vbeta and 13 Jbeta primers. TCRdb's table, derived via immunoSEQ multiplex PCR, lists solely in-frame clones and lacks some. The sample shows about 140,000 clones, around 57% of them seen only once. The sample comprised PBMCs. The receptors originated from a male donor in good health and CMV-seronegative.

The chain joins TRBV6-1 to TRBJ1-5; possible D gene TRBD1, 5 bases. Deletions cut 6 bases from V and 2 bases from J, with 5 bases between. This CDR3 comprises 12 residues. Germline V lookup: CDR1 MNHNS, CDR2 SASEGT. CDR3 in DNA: TGTGCCAGCAGACAGGGCAATCAGCCCCAGCATTTT. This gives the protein CASRQGNQPQHF.

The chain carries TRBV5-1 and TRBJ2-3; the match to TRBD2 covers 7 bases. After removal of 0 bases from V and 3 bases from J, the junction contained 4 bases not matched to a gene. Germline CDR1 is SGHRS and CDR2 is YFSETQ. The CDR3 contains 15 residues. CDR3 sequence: CASSLAWGGTDTQYF. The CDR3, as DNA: TGCGCCAGCAGCTTGGCCTGGGGGGGGACAGATACGCAGTATTTT.

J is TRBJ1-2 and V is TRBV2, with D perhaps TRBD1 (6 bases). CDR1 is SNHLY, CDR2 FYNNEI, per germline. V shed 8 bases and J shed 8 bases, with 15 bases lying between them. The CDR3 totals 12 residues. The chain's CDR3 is CASSPEGDGYTF. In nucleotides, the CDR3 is TGTGCCAGCTCACCCGAGGGGGACGGCTACACCTTC.

The CDR3, as DNA: TGTGCCAGCAGCCCCGGAGACGGGGAGCTGTTTTTT. It specifies CASSPGDGELFF. The V call is TRBV9, the J call TRBJ2-2; no reliable D call. From germline, CDR1 is SGDLS and CDR2 YYNGEE. V gave up 4 bases and J gave up 7 bases, with 8 bases separating them. CDR3 length: 12 residues.

The CDR3 nucleotides read TGTGCCTGGAGTGCTCTTCGTAGACACACATCCTATGGCTACACCTTC. Its protein product is CAWSALRRHTSYGYTF. The rearrangement links TRBV30 to TRBJ1-2, with unresolved D. Trimming removed 1 base from V and 4 bases from J, with 19 bases in between. The germline gives CDR1 GTSNPN, CDR2 SVGIG (reference sequence). The CDR3 runs to 16 residues.

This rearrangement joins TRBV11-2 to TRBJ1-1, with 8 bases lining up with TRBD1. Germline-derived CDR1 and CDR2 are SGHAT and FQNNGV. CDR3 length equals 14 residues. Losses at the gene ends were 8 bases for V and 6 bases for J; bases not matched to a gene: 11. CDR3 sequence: CASRPTRTGPEAFF. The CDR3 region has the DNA TGTGCCAGCCGACCTACCCGGACAGGGCCTGAAGCTTTCTTT. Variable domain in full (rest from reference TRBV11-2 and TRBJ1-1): EAGVAQSPRYKIIEKRQSVAFWCNPISGHATLYWYQQILGQGPKLLIQFQNNGVVDDSQLPKDRFSAERLKGVDSTLKIQPAKLEDSAVYLCASRPTRTGPEAFFGQGTRLTVV.

The CDR3 reads CAIRSGTSGDEQFF. Here the CDR3 DNA reads TGTGCCATCAGATCGGGGACTAGCGGTGATGAGCAGTTCTTC. This sequence joins TRBV10-3 and TRBJ2-1, with 11 bases aligning to TRBD2. Germline lookup yields CDR1 ENHRY and CDR2 SYGVKD. The J segment lost 8 bases and the V segment lost 6 bases, leaving 6 bases of the junction unmatched. CDR3 length: 14 amino acids.

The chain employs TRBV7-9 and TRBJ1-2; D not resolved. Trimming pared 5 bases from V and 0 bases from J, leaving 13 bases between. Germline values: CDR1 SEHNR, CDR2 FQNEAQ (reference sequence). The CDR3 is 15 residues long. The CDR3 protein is CASSTQPLSNYGYTF. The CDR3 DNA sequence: TGTGCCAGCAGCACACAGCCTTTATCTAACTATGGCTACACCTTC.

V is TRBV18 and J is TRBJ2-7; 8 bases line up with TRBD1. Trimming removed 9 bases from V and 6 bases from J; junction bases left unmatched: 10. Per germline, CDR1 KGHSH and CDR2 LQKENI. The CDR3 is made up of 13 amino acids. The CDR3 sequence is CASLGGQGSEQYF. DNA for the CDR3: TGTGCCAGTTTGGGAGGACAGGGAAGCGAGCAGTACTTC.

CDR3 in DNA: TGTGCCAGCAGCTTACAGCGGGGGTCCTATGGCTACACCTTC. It encodes CASSLQRGSYGYTF. The chain couples TRBV7-9 to TRBJ1-2; D is possibly TRBD1 (5 bases). Germline V gene lookup returns CDR1 SEHNR and CDR2 FQNEAQ (reference sequence). The V gene lost 2 bases and the J gene lost 4 bases, with 11 bases spanning the gap. The CDR3 loop spans 14 amino acids.